The 17 T cell receptor beta chains given below trace back to one sample, sequenced in a study of blood T cells in healthy people across ages. Primers used in a second PCR of roughly 6 to 12 cycles were a sample-barcoded 5' primer and a J-beta primer mix. MiXCR was run by TCRdb on the 5' RACE reads, yielding one entry per CDR3 protein. The sample yields about 1.1 million distinct CDR3 sequences, around two fifths seen once. The sample taken for sequencing was blood. These receptors all come from a man younger than 30 in good health.

The chain carries TRBV29-1 and TRBJ2-7; 9 nucleotides align to TRBD1. This CDR3 is built from 13 residues. V gave up 7 bases and J gave up 6 bases; unmatched junction bases: 10. Germline CDR1 and CDR2: SQVTM and ANQGSEA. The CDR3 DNA follows: TGCAGCGCGACAGGGACAGGGCAGGCCGAGCAGTACTTC. This sequence encodes CSATGTGQAEQYF.

The V and J genes are TRBV6-5 and TRBJ1-2; D unresolved. The CDR3 has 13 residues. V lost 5 bases and J 8 bases, leaving 15 bases between the germline ends. Germline assignment: CDR1 MNHEY and CDR2 SVGAGI. The CDR3 region has the DNA TGTGCCAGCAGTCGAGATAACTTGAAGGGCTACACCTTC. It specifies CASSRDNLKGYTF.

This clonotype was observed a few times. The gene calls are TRBV28 and TRBJ1-5; D unclear. The germline gives CDR1 MDHEN, CDR2 SYDVKM. V lost 6 bases, J lost 1 base, and 7 bases lay in between. The CDR3 consists of 13 residues. The CDR3: CASRVGSNQPQHF. The CDR3 DNA sequence: TGTGCCAGCAGGGTCGGGAGCAATCAGCCCCAGCATTTT. Full variable domain (remainder filled in from reference TRBV28 and TRBJ1-5): DVKVTQSSRYLVKRTGEKVFLECVQDMDHENMFWYRQDPGLGLRLIYFSYDVKMKEKGDIPEGYSVSREKKERFSLILESASTNQTSMYLCASRVGSNQPQHFGDGTRLSIL.

Concerning this clonotype itself: The junction differs from germline at one of its ends, possibly a read error. The V call is TRBV3-1, the J call TRBJ1-2, with D unclear. Per germline, CDR1 LGHDT and CDR2 YNNKEL (reference sequence). The CDR3 is made up of 12 amino acids. This CDR3 is CASSQVGSGHTF. In nucleotides, the CDR3 is TGTGCCAGCAGCCAGGTGGGCAGTGGCCACACCTTC.

The J gene is TRBJ1-1, the V gene TRBV5-1, with D uncertain. The CDR3 length is 14 residues. Germline CDR1 reads SGHRS; CDR2 reads YFSETQ. The V and J ends lost 1 base and 0 bases respectively, with 7 bases between them. The CDR3 here is CASSLKLMNTEAFF. CDR3 nucleotides: TGCGCCAGCAGCTTGAAACTGATGAACACTGAAGCTTTCTTT. Together with reference TRBV5-1 and TRBJ1-1, the CDR3 gives the full variable domain: KAGVTQTPRYLIKTRGQQVTLSCSPISGHRSVSWYQQTPGQGLQFLFEYFSETQRNKGNFPGRFSGRQFSNSRSEMNVSTLELGDSALYLCASSLKLMNTEAFFGQGTRLTVV.

The chain has TRBV4-1 and TRBJ2-5; 8 positions agree with TRBD1. Losses at the gene ends were 5 bases for V and 1 base for J; bases not matched to a gene: 12. Germline V lookup: CDR1 MGHRA, CDR2 YSYEKL. The CDR3 totals 17 residues. The DNA for the CDR3 is TGCGCCAGCAGCTACCCTTCCGGGACAGGTTCCCAAGAGACCCAGTACTTC. Amino acid sequence: CASSYPSGTGSQETQYF.

This clonotype was counted at least ten times. The chain carries TRBV5-6 and TRBJ1-1; D is uncertain. The V end was cut by 4 bases, the J end by 4 bases, with 11 bases between. Germline-derived CDR1 and CDR2 are SGHDT and YYEEEE. This CDR3 region has 13 residues. CDR3 coding DNA: TGTGCCAGCAGCCCGGCGTCAGGCACTGAAGCTTTCTTT. It translates to CASSPASGTEAFF. Supplemented by reference TRBV5-6 and TRBJ1-1, the full variable domain reads DAGVTQSPTHLIKTRGQQVTLRCSPKSGHDTVSWYQQALGQGPQFIFQYYEEEERQRGNFPDRFSGHQFPNYSSELNVNALLLGDSALYLCASSPASGTEAFFGQGTRLTVV.

This clonotype was observed a few times. The chain combines TRBV6-5 with TRBJ2-1, with 13 positions matching TRBD2. With 6 bases clipped from V and 9 bases from J, the junction kept 8 bases outside the gene matches. The CDR3 is 15 residues long. CDR1 is MNHEY and CDR2 is SVGAGI in the germline V gene. The CDR3 nucleotides read TGTGCCAGCAGCTCGGGACTAGCGGGGATGGGTGAGCAGTTCTTC. Translated, it gives CASSSGLAGMGEQFF.

This clonotype was seen more than once but under ten times. The rearrangement joins TRBV3-1 to TRBJ1-1, with a weak D call TRBD1 (6 bases). Per the germline V gene, CDR1 is LGHDT and CDR2 is YNNKEL (reference sequence). V lost 3 bases and J 6 bases, leaving 11 bases between the germline ends. There are 13 residues in the CDR3. DNA for the CDR3: TGTGCCAGCAGCCAGATACAGGGCGCTGAAGCTTTCTTT. This translates into CASSQIQGAEAFF.

This clonotype turned up a few times. The chain links TRBV20-1 to TRBJ2-7, with a tentative D call TRBD2 (6 bases). Per germline, CDR1 DFQATT and CDR2 SNEGSKA (reference sequence). V was pared by 5 bases and J by 2 bases, with 16 bases between. CDR3 length equals 14 residues. The CDR3 DNA reads as TGCAGTGCTGTGGCGGGGACGGTGACCTACGAGCAGTACTTC. Its protein product is CSAVAGTVTYEQYF.

The table lists this clonotype with a few counts. The V call is TRBV5-6, the J call TRBJ1-1; no reliable D call. The V gene lost 4 bases and the J gene lost 5 bases, with 15 bases spanning the gap. The V gene's germline CDR1 is SGHDT and CDR2 YYEEEE. CDR3 length: 14 residues. CDR3 sequence reads: CASSPGSGMTEAFF. In nucleotides, the CDR3 is TGTGCCAGCAGCCCCGGGTCGGGTATGACTGAAGCTTTCTTT.

There are a few counts of this clonotype. V gene TRBV28 combines with J gene TRBJ2-5; maybe TRBD2 (6 bases). Germline CDR1 MDHEN, CDR2 SYDVKM. V was shortened by 1 base and J by 5 bases, with 11 bases between the two germline ends. The CDR3 sequence is 14 residues long. CDR3 protein: CASSLYRGKETQYF. CDR3 nucleotide sequence: TGTGCCAGCAGTTTATACCGGGGGAAGGAGACCCAGTACTTC.

The V call is TRBV6-2 or TRBV6-3, the J call TRBJ1-5; D is uncertain. Germline CDR1 reads MNHEY; CDR2 reads SVGEGT. This CDR3 contains 16 residues. Trimming left V 0 bases short and J 2 bases short, with 11 bases between. This CDR3 is CASSYSIRIRNQPQHF. The CDR3 region has the DNA TGTGCCAGCAGTTACTCGATCAGGATACGCAATCAGCCCCAGCATTTT.

Details on this clonotype: A much larger clonotype is one base distant, so this may be a read error. The rearrangement uses TRBV7-9 and TRBJ2-1; 7 positions match TRBD2. The CDR3 is 16 amino acids. Germline lookup yields CDR1 SEHNR and CDR2 FQNEAQ (reference sequence). The CDR3 loop is CTSSYHRDYSYNEQFF. In DNA form, the CDR3 reads TGTACCAGCAGCTATCACCGGGACTATTCCTACAATGAGCAGTTCTTC.

The V gene is TRBV12-3 or TRBV12-4, the J gene TRBJ1-4, with a possible D match to TRBD1 (6 bases). Trimming took 6 bases from V and 7 from J, leaving 12 bases between them. CDR3 length: 13 amino acids. This chain's CDR3 is CASRGGRLEKLFF. CDR3 DNA: TGTGCCAGCAGAGGGGGAAGACTTGAAAAACTGTTTTTT.

This clonotype showed up just a few times. J is TRBJ2-7 and V is TRBV7-9; D tentatively fits TRBD1 or TRBD2 (5 bases each). V was trimmed by 1 base and J by 7 bases, leaving 8 bases between them. Germline values: CDR1 SEHNR, CDR2 FQNEAQ (reference sequence). The CDR3 spans 12 residues. CDR3 loop: CASSLVREEQYF. The CDR3 bases are TGTGCCAGCAGCTTAGTCAGGGAGGAGCAGTACTTC.

The chain carries TRBV4-1 and TRBJ2-1, with D maybe TRBD1 (6 bases). Trimming removed 1 base from V and 0 bases from J, with 10 bases in between. Germline loops: CDR1 MGHRA, CDR2 YSYEKL. This CDR3 comprises 16 residues. DNA of the CDR3: TGCGCCAGCAGCCAAGGGACAGCGAGCTCCTACAATGAGCAGTTCTTC. Translation: CASSQGTASSYNEQFF.